Sequencing of this T cell receptor beta chain was carried out in a study of cytomegalovirus exposure and HLA in healthy donors. The CDR3 runs to 14 residues. CDR1 is SGHTA and CDR2 is FQGTGA in the germline V gene. The germline V and J ends were trimmed by 2 bases and 10 bases, with 12 bases remaining between them. PCR used 60 Vbeta primers and 13 Jbeta primers. Sequencing was performed with immunoSEQ multiplex PCR; in TCRdb, only in-frame clones are kept and a portion is missing. The repertoire holds around 140,000 clones, roughly 80% seen once, with over 1.5% in the top ten. The sample taken for sequencing was PBMCs. This rearrangement joins TRBV7-3 to TRBJ1-6; perhaps TRBD1 as D (5 bases). This receptor was taken from a man in his forties in good health and CMV-seronegative. The DNA of the CDR3 is TGTGCCAGCAGCTTAGAGCAGGGAGGCTCACCCCTCCACTTT. It codes for CASSLEQGGSPLHF. Together with reference TRBV7-3 and TRBJ1-6, the CDR3 gives the full variable domain: GAGVSQTPSNKVTEKGKYVELRCDPISGHTALYWYRQSLGQGPEFLIYFQGTGAADDSGLPNDRFFAVRPEGSVSTLKIQRTERGDSAVYLCASSLEQGGSPLHFGNGTRLTVT.